These T cell receptor beta chains were read from a single sample in a study of shared clonotypes between healthy human individuals. TCRdb's copy holds only in-frame clones and misses some; the assay was immunoSEQ multiplex PCR. This table holds roughly 2.4 million clones, roughly 95% found once. What was sequenced was naive CD4+ T cells sorted from blood. All receptors derive from a man aged 18 to 35 in good health. Both conserved end residues are part of each CDR3. A D gene is named only where the DNA matches it firmly. Size is stated for part of the rows, as once, few or many counts, or as a class when the clone is expanded.

D gene | J gene | V gene | clone size | CDR3 DNA | CDR3 protein
TRBD1 | TRBJ1-2 | TRBV6-1 | . | TGTGCCAGCAGTGGACAGGGAGGTGTCTATGGCTACACCTTC | CASSGQGGVYGYTF
TRBD1 | TRBJ1-1 | TRBV5-1 | . | TGCGCCAGCAGCTTAGGTCCCGGGACAGGGGGGGACACTGAAGCTTTCTTT | CASSLGPGTGGDTEAFF
TRBD2 | TRBJ2-3 | TRBV5-4 | . | TGTGCCAGCAGCTTAGGAGCGGGGGGTAGTTTCGGCACAGATACGCAGTATTTT | CASSLGAGGSFGTDTQYF
TRBD1 | TRBJ2-5 | TRBV7-6 | . | TGTGCCAGCAGCCAGGACAGGGGAGAGACCCAGTACTTC | CASSQDRGETQYF
TRBD1 | TRBJ1-2 | TRBV14 | once | TGTGCCAGCAGCCGTCTGGGGACAGTAAATGGCTACACCTTC | CASSRLGTVNGYTF
TRBD1 | TRBJ2-7 | TRBV19 | . | TGTGCCAGTAGTACCCTGACAGGGCCCTACGAGCAGTACTTC | CASSTLTGPYEQYF
TRBD2 | TRBJ2-7 | TRBV9 | once | TGTGCCAGCAGCGTAGGACTAGGGGCTAGCGGGATTCCCTACGAGCAGTACTTC | CASSVGLGASGIPYEQYF
. | TRBJ2-2 | TRBV7-9 | . | TGTGCCAGCAGCTTGGACTCCGGGGAGCTGTTTTTT | CASSLDSGELFF
TRBD1 | TRBJ2-7 | TRBV6-5 | . | TGTGCCAGCAGTCCCGGACAGGGGCAGTACTTC | CASSPGQGQYF
TRBD2 | TRBJ2-7 | TRBV5-8 | . | TGTGCCAGCAACCATCTAGCGGGGGGCACCTACGAGCAGTACTTC | CASNHLAGGTYEQYF
TRBD1 | TRBJ1-2 | TRBV5-6 | . | TGTGCCAGCAGCTTGGAGGGGGCGCGGGGCTACACCTTC | CASSLEGARGYTF
TRBD1 | TRBJ2-7 | TRBV29-1 | once | TGCAGCGCCGCGGGACAGGGCTACGAGCAGTACTTC | CSAAGQGYEQYF
TRBD1 | TRBJ1-2 | TRBV29-1 | . | TGCAGCGTCTCCCGGGACAGGGGTACTGGCTACACCTTC | CSVSRDRGTGYTF
. | TRBJ2-7 | TRBV10-3 | . | TGTGCCATCAGTGACTACTACGAGCAGTACTTC | CAISDYYEQYF
. | TRBJ1-2 | TRBV30 | . | TGTGCCTGGGGGTCCCTCAAGCTCTCTAGGGATGGCTACACCTTC | CAWGSLKLSRDGYTF
. | TRBJ2-7 | TRBV27 | . | TGTGCCAGCAGTTTATGGCAGGGCTCCTACGAGCAGTACTTC | CASSLWQGSYEQYF
TRBD1 | TRBJ1-4 | TRBV15 | . | TGTGCCACCAGCAGAGGGACAGGGGGAGGGGAAAAACTGTTTTTT | CATSRGTGGGEKLFF
. | TRBJ2-5 | TRBV18 | . | TGTGCCAGCTCACGACAGGTCCAAGAGACCCAGTACTTC | CASSRQVQETQYF
TRBD1 | TRBJ1-6 | TRBV5-1 | . | TGCGCCAGCAGCTTGGGACAGGGGTTAGGCTCACCCCTCCACTTT | CASSLGQGLGSPLHF
. | TRBJ1-2 | TRBV7-9 | once | TGTGCCATCAAAGAGGTGGGGGTGAACTATGGCTACACCTTC | CAIKEVGVNYGYTF
TRBD1 | TRBJ2-7 | TRBV5-8 | once | TGTGCCAGCAGCATCCCAAGACAGGGGGTCTACGAGCAGTACTTC | CASSIPRQGVYEQYF
. | TRBJ1-2 | TRBV5-1 | . | TGCGCCAGCAGCACCGGACAGAGCTATGGCTACACCTTC | CASSTGQSYGYTF
. | TRBJ2-7 | TRBV6-5 | . | TGTGCCAGCAGTCAGGGAAGCTCCTACGAGCAGTACTTC | CASSQGSSYEQYF
. | TRBJ1-2 | TRBV5-4 | . | TGTGCCAGCAGCTTGGTTGCGCTGGACGGACAATTCTATGGCTACACCTTC | CASSLVALDGQFYGYTF
TRBD2 | TRBJ2-1 | TRBV5-1 | . | TGCGCCAGCAATCCTAGCGGGAGAAATGAGCAGTTCTTC | CASNPSGRNEQFF
TRBD2 | TRBJ2-3 | TRBV5-1 | . | TGCGCCAGCAGCCGCCGGGCAGCGGGGGGCACAGATACGCAGTATTTT | CASSRRAAGGTDTQYF
. | TRBJ1-2 | TRBV2 | . | TGTGCCAGCAGGAGGACGGCGGGCTATGGCTACACCTTC | CASRRTAGYGYTF
. | TRBJ1-3 | TRBV6-6 | . | TGTGCCAGCAGTTACGCGGCGCAGGGGTCAAGAAACACCATATATTTT | CASSYAAQGSRNTIYF
TRBD2 | TRBJ2-7 | TRBV7-2 | . | TGTGCCAGCAGCTTAGTGGGACTAGCGGGACCCTACGAGCAGTACTTC | CASSLVGLAGPYEQYF
. | TRBJ1-5 | TRBV18 | . | TGTGCCAGCTCACGCAGCGACAATCAGCCCCAGCATTTT | CASSRSDNQPQHF
. | TRBJ1-6 | TRBV6-4 | . | TGTGCCAGCAGTGAACAGAGAAATTCACCCCTCCACTTT | CASSEQRNSPLHF
TRBD2 | TRBJ2-3 | TRBV6-5 | . | TGTGCCAGCAGTTACTCGGCGGGGGGCCGGGATACGCAGTATTTT | CASSYSAGGRDTQYF
. | TRBJ1-4 | TRBV30 | . | TGTGCCTGGAGTGTAGGGGGTGAAAAACTGTTTTTT | CAWSVGGEKLFF
TRBD1 | TRBJ2-7 | TRBV18 | . | TGTGCCAGCTCACCGAGGGACAGGAACTACGAGCAGTACTTC | CASSPRDRNYEQYF
. | TRBJ2-3 | TRBV5-1 | . | TGCGCCAGCAGCTTGGGCCGGGGGCCCGTAGATACGCAGTATTTT | CASSLGRGPVDTQYF
TRBD2 | TRBJ2-1 | TRBV5-1 | . | TGCGCCAGCTCCTTATCCCCAGCGGGAAACTACAATGAGCAGTTCTTC | CASSLSPAGNYNEQFF
TRBD1 | TRBJ1-6 | TRBV18 | few | TGTGCCAGCTCAATGGACAGGGGAGGGTCTCTCCACTTT | CASSMDRGGSLHF
TRBD1 | TRBJ1-2 | TRBV6-1 | . | TGTGCCAGCAGCCGTAACCCCGACAGGGCCTATGGCTACACCTTC | CASSRNPDRAYGYTF
TRBD1 | TRBJ1-2 | TRBV6-6 | . | TGTGCCAGCAGTCGGCGGGGGACAGGGGGAGAGGGTGGCTACACCTTC | CASSRRGTGGEGGYTF
. | TRBJ2-7 | TRBV2 | . | TGTGCCAGCAAGATAACGGAAGGCGAGCAGTACTTC | CASKITEGEQYF
. | TRBJ2-1 | TRBV4-2 | . | TGTGCCAGCAGCCAAAGTCCTTGGGGTAGCTCCTACAATGAGCAGTTCTTC | CASSQSPWGSSYNEQFF
. | TRBJ2-1 | TRBV5-1 | . | TGCGCCAGCAGCCGCTCACACCTCAATGAGCAGTTCTTC | CASSRSHLNEQFF
. | TRBJ2-5 | TRBV10-3 | . | TGTGCCATCAGTGAGTCGGGATCTCAGGAGACCCAGTACTTC | CAISESGSQETQYF
. | TRBJ2-7 | TRBV5-1 | . | TGCGCCAGCAGCTTGGTGTCGTCCGGGGAGATGGAGCAGTACTTC | CASSLVSSGEMEQYF
TRBD1 | TRBJ1-6 | TRBV27 | few | TGTGCCAGCAGTCTGGACAGGGCGGCCAATTCACCCCTCCACTTT | CASSLDRAANSPLHF
TRBD1 | TRBJ2-2 | TRBV5-8 | . | TGTGCCAGCAGCTACGGACAGGGGTGGACCGGGGAGCTGTTTTTT | CASSYGQGWTGELFF
. | TRBJ2-6 | TRBV18 | . | TGTGCCGCACGACCTAGCTCTGGGGCCAACGTCCTGACTTTC | CAARPSSGANVLTF
. | TRBJ1-3 | TRBV18 | . | TGTGCCAGCTCACCACCGTCCACTGGAAACACCATATATTTT | CASSPPSTGNTIYF
. | TRBJ2-3 | TRBV11-2 | . | TGTGCCAGCAGCTTAGATGGGGCGTGGGCAGATACGCAGTATTTT | CASSLDGAWADTQYF
. | TRBJ1-6 | TRBV5-1 | once | TGCGCCAGCAGTGTGAGCTCCTATAATTCACCCCTCCACTTT | CASSVSSYNSPLHF
TRBD1 | TRBJ1-2 | TRBV5-5 | . | TGTGCCAGCAGCCCAGGGGACAGGGTAACCTATGGCTACACCTTC | CASSPGDRVTYGYTF
. | TRBJ2-7 | TRBV6-5 | . | TGTGCCAGCAGTTTAACCCTTGGGAGGGAGCAGTACTTC | CASSLTLGREQYF
. | TRBJ1-4 | TRBV18 | . | TGTGCCAGCTCACCCAGAAAGGAGGAAAAACTGTTTTTT | CASSPRKEEKLFF
. | TRBJ1-6 | TRBV6-1 | . | TGTGCCAGCAGTGAAAGTCGGGGGATCTGGTCCTATAATTCACCCCTCCACTTT | CASSESRGIWSYNSPLHF
. | TRBJ1-4 | TRBV6-6 | . | TGTGCCAGCAGTTACCCGGGCAGGGATGAAAAACTGTTTTTT | CASSYPGRDEKLFF
. | TRBJ1-2 | TRBV10-3 | . | TGTGCCATCAGTGAGAAAGGATATGGCTACACCTTC | CAISEKGYGYTF
TRBD1 | TRBJ1-1 | TRBV7-9 | . | TGTGCCAGCAGCTTTACAGGGGGCGCGCGTGAAGCTTTCTTT | CASSFTGGAREAFF
TRBD2 | TRBJ2-7 | TRBV11-2 | . | TGTGCCAGCAGCTTAGATAGGCTAGCGGGGGGATACGAGCAGTACTTC | CASSLDRLAGGYEQYF
. | TRBJ2-4 | TRBV5-1 | . | TGCGCCAGCAGCTTGACTGCTGCCCTCCAAAACATTCAGTACTTC | CASSLTAALQNIQYF